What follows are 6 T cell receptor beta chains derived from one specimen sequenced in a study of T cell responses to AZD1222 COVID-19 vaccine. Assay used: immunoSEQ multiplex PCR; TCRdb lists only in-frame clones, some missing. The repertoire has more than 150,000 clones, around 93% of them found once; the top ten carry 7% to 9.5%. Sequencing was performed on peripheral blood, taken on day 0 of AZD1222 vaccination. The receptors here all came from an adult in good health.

The CDR3 DNA sequence: TGCGCCAGCAGCTTGGACGCGGGACCCTACAATGAGCAGTTCTTC. Translating gives CASSLDAGPYNEQFF. The V gene is TRBV5-1, the J gene TRBJ2-1; weak D call: TRBD2 (6 bases). V lost 0 bases to trimming and J lost 2 bases, with 9 bases between them. This CDR3 region has 15 residues. CDR1 and CDR2 (germline): SGHRS, YFSETQ.

CDR3 residues: CASSAGLVTEQFF. For the CDR3, the DNA is TGTGCCAGCAGCGCGGGACTAGTTACTGAGCAGTTCTTC. The rearrangement joins TRBV7-3 to TRBJ2-1, with 8 nucleotides matching TRBD2. The CDR3 is 13 residues long. CDR1 is SGHTA and CDR2 is FQGTGA in the germline V gene. The trim removed 5 bases at V and 9 bases at J, leaving 6 bases unmatched.

Here the CDR3 reads CAIGEGLSSPLHF. CDR3 nucleotides: TGTGCCATCGGCGAGGGGTTAAGTTCACCCCTCCACTTT. The V call is TRBV10-3, the J call TRBJ1-6, with D maybe TRBD1 (5 bases). Deletions cut 8 bases from V and 9 bases from J, with 14 bases between. There are 13 residues in the CDR3. Per the germline V gene, CDR1 is ENHRY and CDR2 is SYGVKD.

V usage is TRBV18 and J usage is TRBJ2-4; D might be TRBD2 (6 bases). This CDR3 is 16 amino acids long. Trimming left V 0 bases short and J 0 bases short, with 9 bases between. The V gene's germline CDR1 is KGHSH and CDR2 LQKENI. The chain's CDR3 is CASSPPAGLAKNIQYF. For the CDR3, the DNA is TGTGCCAGCTCACCACCGGCGGGACTAGCCAAAAACATTCAGTACTTC. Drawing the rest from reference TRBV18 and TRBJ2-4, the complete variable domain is NAGVMQNPRHLVRRRGQEARLRCSPMKGHSHVYWYRQLPEEGLKFMVYLQKENIIDESGMPKERFSAEFPKEGPSILRIQQVVRGDSAAYFCASSPPAGLAKNIQYFGAGTRLSVL.

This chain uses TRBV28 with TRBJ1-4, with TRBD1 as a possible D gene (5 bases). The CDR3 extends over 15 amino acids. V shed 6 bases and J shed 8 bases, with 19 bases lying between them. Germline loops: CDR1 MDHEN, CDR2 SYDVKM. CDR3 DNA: TGTGCCAGCAGCCAAACGGCAGGGATGGGCGAAAAACTGTTTTTT. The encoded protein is CASSQTAGMGEKLFF.

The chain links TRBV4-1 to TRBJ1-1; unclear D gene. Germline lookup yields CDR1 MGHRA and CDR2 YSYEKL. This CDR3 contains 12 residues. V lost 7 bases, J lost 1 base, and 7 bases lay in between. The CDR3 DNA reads TGCGCCAGCATGTCGAGGAACACTGAAGCTTTCTTT. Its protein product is CASMSRNTEAFF.